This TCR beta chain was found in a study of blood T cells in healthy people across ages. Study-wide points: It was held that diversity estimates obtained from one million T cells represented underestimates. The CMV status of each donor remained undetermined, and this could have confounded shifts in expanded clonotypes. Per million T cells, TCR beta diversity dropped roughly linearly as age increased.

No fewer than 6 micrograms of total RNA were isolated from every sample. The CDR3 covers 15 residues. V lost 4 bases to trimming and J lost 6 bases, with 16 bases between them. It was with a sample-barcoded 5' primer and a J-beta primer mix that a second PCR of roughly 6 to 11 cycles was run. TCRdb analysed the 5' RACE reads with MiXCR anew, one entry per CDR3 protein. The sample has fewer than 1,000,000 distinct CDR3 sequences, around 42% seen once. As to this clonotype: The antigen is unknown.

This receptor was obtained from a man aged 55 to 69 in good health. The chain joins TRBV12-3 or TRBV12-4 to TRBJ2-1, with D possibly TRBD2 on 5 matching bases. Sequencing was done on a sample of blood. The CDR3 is CASSSASKSGNEQFF. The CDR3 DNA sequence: TGTGCCAGCAGTTCGGCTTCCAAAAGCGGCAATGAGCAGTTCTTC.